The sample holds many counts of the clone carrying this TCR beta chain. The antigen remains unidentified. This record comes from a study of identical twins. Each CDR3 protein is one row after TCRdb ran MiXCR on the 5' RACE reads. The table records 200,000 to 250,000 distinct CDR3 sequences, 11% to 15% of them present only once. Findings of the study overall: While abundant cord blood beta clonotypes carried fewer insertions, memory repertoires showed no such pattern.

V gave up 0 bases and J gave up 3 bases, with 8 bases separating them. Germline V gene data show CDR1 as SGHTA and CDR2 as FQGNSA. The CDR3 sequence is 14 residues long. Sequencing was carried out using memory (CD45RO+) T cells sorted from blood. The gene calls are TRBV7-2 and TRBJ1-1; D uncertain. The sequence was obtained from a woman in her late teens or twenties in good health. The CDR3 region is CASSLASGYTEAFF. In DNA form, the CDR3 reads TGTGCCAGCAGCTTAGCGTCGGGGTACACTGAAGCTTTCTTT.